Described below is a single T cell receptor beta chain sequence and its context. Its target is not known. These data are taken from a study of cytomegalovirus exposure and HLA in healthy donors. Donors had nominal health at sampling but likely had unrecorded immune exposures. V was pared by 4 bases and J by 7 bases, with 8 bases of the junction left unmatched. The germline V gene encodes CDR1 SNHLY and CDR2 FYNNEI. This CDR3 is built from 16 residues. The PCR had 60 Vbeta and 13 Jbeta primers. TCRdb's table, derived via immunoSEQ multiplex PCR, lists solely in-frame clones and lacks some. The table has about 95,000 clones, 76% seen once. Study-level results: Differences between HLA loci emerged in a later analysis of TCR association rates, with DRB1 most and HLA-C fewest. It was reportedly the case that the classifier diagnosed cytomegalovirus status with high specificity and sensitivity.

V is TRBV2 and J is TRBJ1-5, with TRBD1 identical over 12 bases. The sequenced sample consisted of PBMCs. The TCR sequence derives from a man younger than 40 in good health and CMV-seropositive. The CDR3: CASSVGDRGRGQPQHF. CDR3 sequence (DNA): TGTGCCAGCAGTGTTGGGGACAGGGGGCGCGGGCAGCCCCAGCATTTT.